Sequencing of this T cell receptor beta chain was carried out in a study of blood T cell repertoires in COVID-19. Study in general: The study drew acute and convalescent COVID-19 samples from the United States, Italy and Spain. From T cells, B-cell-depleted T cells, or PBMCs came the material, which was cDNA or gDNA.

The CDR3 sequence is 13 residues long. V gave up 7 bases and J gave up 2 bases, with 12 bases separating them. Germline CDR1 SQVTM, CDR2 ANQGSEA. How the authors handled the data: Cell counts per sample came from amplifying reference gene primers. The table came from immunoSEQ multiplex PCR; TCRdb's copy has only in-frame clones and leaves some out. V and J calls plus clone size are reproduced from that table; the DNA served to infer D and trimming. The profile covers 200,000 to 250,000 clones, with about three quarters appearing a single time and about 7% taken by the ten largest. Material for sequencing was peripheral blood. The origin of this receptor is a woman between 65 and 79 years old with acute or convalescent COVID-19. The chain has TRBV29-1 and TRBJ1-5; no definite D call. CDR3 nucleotides: TGCAGCGCCCGCGAGGGCGGCAATCAGCCCCAGCATTTT. Its protein is CSAREGGNQPQHF. Using reference TRBV29-1 and TRBJ1-5 for the parts outside the CDR3, the full variable domain is SAVISQKPSRDICQRGTSLTIQCQVDSQVTMMFWYRQQPGQSLTLIATANQGSEATYESGFVIDKFPISRPNLTFSTLTVSNMSPEDSSIYLCSAREGGNQPQHFGDGTRLSIL.